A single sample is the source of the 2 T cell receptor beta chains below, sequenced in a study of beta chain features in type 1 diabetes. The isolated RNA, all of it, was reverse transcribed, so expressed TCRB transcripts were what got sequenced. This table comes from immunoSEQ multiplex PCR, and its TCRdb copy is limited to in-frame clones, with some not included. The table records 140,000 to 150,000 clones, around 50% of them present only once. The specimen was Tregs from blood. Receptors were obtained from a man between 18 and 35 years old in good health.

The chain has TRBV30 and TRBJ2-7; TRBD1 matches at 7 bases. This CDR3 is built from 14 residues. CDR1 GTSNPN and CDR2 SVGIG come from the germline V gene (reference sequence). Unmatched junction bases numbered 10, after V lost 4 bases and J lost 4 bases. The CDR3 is CAWTTGVQGYEQYF. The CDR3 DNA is TGTGCCTGGACCACAGGGGTCCAGGGGTACGAGCAGTACTTC.

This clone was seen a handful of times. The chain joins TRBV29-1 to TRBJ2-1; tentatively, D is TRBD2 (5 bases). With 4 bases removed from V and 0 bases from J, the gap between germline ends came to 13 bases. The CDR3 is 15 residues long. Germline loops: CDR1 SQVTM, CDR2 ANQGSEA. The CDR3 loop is CSVVSGSSSYNEQFF. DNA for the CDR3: TGCAGCGTTGTCTCGGGGTCCAGCTCCTACAATGAGCAGTTCTTC.